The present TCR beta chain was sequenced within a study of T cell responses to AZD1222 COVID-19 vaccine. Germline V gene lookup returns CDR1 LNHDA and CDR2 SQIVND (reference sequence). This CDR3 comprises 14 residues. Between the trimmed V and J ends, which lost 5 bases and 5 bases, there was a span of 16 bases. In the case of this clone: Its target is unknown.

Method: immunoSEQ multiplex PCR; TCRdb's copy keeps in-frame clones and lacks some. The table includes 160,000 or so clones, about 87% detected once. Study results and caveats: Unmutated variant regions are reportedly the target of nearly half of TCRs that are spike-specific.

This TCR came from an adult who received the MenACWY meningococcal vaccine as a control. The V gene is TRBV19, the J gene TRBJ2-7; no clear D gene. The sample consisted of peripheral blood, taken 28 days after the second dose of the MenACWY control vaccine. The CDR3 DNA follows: TGTGCCAGTAGTCCGACTCCCCTGGGCGACGAGCAGTACTTC. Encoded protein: CASSPTPLGDEQYF.